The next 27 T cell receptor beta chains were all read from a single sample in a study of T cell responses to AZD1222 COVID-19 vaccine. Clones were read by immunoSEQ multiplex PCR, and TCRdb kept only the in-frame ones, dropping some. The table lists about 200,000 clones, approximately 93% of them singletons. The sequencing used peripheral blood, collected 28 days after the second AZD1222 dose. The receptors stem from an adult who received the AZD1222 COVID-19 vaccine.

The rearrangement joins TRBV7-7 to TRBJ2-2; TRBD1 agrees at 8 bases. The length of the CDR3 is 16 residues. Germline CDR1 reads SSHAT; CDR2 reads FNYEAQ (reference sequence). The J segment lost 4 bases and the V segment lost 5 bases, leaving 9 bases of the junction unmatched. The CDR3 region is CASSPQGALSTGELFF. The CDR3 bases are TGTGCCAGCAGCCCCCAGGGGGCGCTGAGCACCGGGGAGCTGTTTTTT.

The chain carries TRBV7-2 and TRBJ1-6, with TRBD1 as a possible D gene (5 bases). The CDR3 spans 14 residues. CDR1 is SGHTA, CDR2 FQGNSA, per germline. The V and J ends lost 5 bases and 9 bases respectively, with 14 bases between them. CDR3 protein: CASSQTGVGSPLHF. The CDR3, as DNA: TGTGCCAGCAGCCAAACAGGTGTCGGTTCACCCCTCCACTTT.

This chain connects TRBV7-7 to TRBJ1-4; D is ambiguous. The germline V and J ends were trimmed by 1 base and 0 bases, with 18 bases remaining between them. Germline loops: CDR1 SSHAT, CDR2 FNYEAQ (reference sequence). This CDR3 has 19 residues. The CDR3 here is CASSLDNGQDYTTNEKLFF. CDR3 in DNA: TGTGCCAGCAGCTTAGATAATGGGCAGGACTATACAACTAATGAAAAACTGTTTTTT.

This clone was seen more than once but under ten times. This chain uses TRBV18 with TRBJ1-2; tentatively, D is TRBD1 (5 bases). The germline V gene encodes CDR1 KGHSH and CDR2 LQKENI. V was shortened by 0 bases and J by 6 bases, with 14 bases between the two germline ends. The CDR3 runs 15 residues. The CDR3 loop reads CASSPPGEGRNGYTF. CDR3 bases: TGTGCCAGCTCACCACCGGGGGAGGGTCGAAATGGCTACACCTTC.

Here the CDR3 DNA reads TGTGCCAGCAGCTTAATGTCCGCCCACGAGCAGTACTTC. This translates into CASSLMSAHEQYF. This chain joins TRBV7-9 and TRBJ2-7; no reliable D call. Between the trimmed V and J ends, which lost 2 bases and 5 bases, there was a span of 10 bases. The CDR3 sequence is 13 residues long. Per germline, CDR1 SEHNR and CDR2 FQNEAQ (reference sequence).

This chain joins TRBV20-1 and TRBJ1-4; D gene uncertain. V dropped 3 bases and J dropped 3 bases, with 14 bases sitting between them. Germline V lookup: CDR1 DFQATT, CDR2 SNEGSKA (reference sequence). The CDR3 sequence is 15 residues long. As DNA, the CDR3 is TGCAGTGCTAGTGTGGCGGGGAGGTCTAATGAAAAACTGTTTTTT. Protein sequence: CSASVAGRSNEKLFF.

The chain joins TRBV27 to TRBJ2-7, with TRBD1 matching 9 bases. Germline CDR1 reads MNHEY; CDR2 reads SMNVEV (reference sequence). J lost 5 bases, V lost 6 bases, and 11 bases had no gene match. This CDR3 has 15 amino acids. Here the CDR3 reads CASRTRDRVSHEQYF. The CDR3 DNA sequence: TGTGCCAGCAGAACCCGGGACAGGGTTTCCCACGAGCAGTACTTC.

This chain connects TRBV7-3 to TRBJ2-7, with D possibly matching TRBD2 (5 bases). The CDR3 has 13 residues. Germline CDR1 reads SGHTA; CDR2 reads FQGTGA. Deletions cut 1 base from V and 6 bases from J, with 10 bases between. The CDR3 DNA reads TGTGCCAGCAGCTTAAAGACGGGATCCGAGCAGTACTTC. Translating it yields CASSLKTGSEQYF. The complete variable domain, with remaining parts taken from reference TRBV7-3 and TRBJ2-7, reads GAGVSQTPSNKVTEKGKYVELRCDPISGHTALYWYRQSLGQGPEFLIYFQGTGAADDSGLPNDRFFAVRPEGSVSTLKIQRTERGDSAVYLCASSLKTGSEQYFGPGTRLTVT.

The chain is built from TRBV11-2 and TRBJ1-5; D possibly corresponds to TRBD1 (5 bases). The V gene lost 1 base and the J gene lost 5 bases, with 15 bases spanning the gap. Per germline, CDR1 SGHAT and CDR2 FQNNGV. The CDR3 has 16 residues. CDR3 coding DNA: TGTGCCAGCAGCTTAGGAGGGACGGGGATCGATCAGCCCCAGCATTTT. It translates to CASSLGGTGIDQPQHF.

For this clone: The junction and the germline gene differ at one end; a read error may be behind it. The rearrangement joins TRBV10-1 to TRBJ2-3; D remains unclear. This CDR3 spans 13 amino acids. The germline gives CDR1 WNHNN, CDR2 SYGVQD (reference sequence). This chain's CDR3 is CASSESSKDTQYF. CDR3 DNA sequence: TGCGCCAGCAGTGAGAGTAGCAAAGATACGCAGTATTTT.

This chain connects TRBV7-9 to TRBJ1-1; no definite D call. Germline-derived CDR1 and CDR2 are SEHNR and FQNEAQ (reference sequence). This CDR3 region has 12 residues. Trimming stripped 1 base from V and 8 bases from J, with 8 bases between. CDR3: CASSLVSAEAFF. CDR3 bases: TGTGCCAGCAGCTTAGTCTCGGCAGAAGCTTTCTTT.

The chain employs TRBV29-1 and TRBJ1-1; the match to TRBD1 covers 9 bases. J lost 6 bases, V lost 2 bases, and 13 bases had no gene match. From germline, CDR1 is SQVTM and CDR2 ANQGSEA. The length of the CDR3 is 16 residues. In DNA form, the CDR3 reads TGCAGCGTTGAACGCGGACAGGGGCGCCTCCTCGCTGAAGCTTTCTTT. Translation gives CSVERGQGRLLAEAFF. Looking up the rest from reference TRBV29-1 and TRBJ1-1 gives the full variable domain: SAVISQKPSRDICQRGTSLTIQCQVDSQVTMMFWYRQQPGQSLTLIATANQGSEATYESGFVIDKFPISRPNLTFSTLTVSNMSPEDSSIYLCSVERGQGRLLAEAFFGQGTRLTVV.

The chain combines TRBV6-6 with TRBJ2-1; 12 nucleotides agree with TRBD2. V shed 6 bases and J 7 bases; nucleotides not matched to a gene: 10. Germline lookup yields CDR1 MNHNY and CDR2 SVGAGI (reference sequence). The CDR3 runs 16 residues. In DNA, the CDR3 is TGTGCCAGCAGCAAACTCCTAGCGGGGGGGATTAATGAGCAGTTCTTC. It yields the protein CASSKLLAGGINEQFF.

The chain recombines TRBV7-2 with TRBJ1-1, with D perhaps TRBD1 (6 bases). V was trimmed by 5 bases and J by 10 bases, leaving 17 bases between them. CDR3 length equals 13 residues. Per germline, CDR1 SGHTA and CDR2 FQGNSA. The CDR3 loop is CASSTSSQGVAFF. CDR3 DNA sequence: TGTGCCAGCAGCACCAGTTCACAGGGCGTAGCTTTCTTT.

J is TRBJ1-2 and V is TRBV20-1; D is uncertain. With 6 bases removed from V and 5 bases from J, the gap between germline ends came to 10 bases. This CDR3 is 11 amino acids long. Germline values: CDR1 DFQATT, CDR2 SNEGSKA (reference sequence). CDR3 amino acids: CSATLQYGYTF. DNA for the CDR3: TGCAGTGCCACCCTGCAGTATGGCTACACCTTC.

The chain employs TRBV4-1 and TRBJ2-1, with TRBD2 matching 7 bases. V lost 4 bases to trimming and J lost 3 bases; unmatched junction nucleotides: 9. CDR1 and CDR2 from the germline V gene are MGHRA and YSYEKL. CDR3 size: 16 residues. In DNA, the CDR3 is TGCGCCAGCAGCCTGAGCGGGGCTTCTGTCTACAATGAGCAGTTCTTC. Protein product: CASSLSGASVYNEQFF.

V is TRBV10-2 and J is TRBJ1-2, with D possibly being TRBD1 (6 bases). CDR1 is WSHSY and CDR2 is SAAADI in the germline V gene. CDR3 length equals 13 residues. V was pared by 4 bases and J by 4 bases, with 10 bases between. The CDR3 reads CASSAGVRYGYTF. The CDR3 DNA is TGCGCCAGCAGTGCAGGGGTCCGCTATGGCTACACCTTC.

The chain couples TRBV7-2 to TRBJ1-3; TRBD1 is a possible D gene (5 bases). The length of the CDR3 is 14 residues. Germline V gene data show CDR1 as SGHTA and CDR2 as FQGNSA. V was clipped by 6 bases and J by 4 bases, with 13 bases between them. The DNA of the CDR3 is TGTGCCAGCAGTGGACATCTACCAGGAAACACCATATATTTT. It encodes CASSGHLPGNTIYF.

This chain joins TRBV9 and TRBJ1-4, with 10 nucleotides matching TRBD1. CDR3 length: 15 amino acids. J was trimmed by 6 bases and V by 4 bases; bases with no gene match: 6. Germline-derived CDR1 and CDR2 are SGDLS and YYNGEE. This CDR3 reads CASSPGTGVYEKLFF. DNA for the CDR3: TGTGCCAGCAGCCCGGGGACAGGGGTCTATGAAAAACTGTTTTTT.

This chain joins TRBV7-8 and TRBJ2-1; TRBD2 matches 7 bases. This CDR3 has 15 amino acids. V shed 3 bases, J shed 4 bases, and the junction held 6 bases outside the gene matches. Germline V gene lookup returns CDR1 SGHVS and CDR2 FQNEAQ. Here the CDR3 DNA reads TGTGCCAGCAGCTTGGGCGGGGGAGATTACAATGAGCAGTTCTTC. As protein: CASSLGGGDYNEQFF. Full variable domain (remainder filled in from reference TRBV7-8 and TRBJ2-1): GAGVSQSPRYKVAKRGQDVALRCDPISGHVSLFWYQQALGQGPEFLTYFQNEAQLDKSGLPSDRFFAERPEGSVSTLKIQRTQQEDSAVYLCASSLGGGDYNEQFFGPGTRLTVL.

The CDR3 DNA sequence: TGTGCCATCAGTGAGGACAGGGGGGTCTACGAGCAGTACTTC. It yields the protein CAISEDRGVYEQYF. This chain links TRBV10-3 with TRBJ2-7; the match to TRBD1 covers 9 bases. CDR1 and CDR2 (germline): ENHRY, SYGVKD. Trimming cost V 2 bases and J 3 bases; bases outside gene matches: 2. This CDR3 has 14 amino acids.

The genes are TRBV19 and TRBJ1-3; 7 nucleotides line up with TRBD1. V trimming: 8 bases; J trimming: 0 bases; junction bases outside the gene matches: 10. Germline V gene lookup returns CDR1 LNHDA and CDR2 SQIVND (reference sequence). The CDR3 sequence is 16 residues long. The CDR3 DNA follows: TGTGCCAGTCGATCCCGGGACAGAGACTCTGGAAACACCATATATTTT. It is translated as CASRSRDRDSGNTIYF. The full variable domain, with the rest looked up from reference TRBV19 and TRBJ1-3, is DGGITQSPKYLFRKEGQNVTLSCEQNLNHDAMYWYRQDPGQGLRLIYYSQIVNDFQKGDIAEGYSVSREKKESFPLTVTSAQKNPTAFYLCASRSRDRDSGNTIYFGEGSWLTVV.

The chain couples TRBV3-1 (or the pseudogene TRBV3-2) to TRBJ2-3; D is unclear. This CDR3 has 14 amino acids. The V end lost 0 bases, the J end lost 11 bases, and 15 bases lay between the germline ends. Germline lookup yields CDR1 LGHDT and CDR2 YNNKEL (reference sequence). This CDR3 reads CASSQEGLGNGQYF. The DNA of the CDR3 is TGTGCCAGCAGCCAAGAGGGGTTAGGGAATGGGCAGTATTTT.

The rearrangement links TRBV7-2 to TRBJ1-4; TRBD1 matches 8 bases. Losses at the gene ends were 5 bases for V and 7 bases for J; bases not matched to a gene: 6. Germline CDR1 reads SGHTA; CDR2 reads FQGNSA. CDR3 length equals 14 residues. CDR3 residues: CASSNRGGSEKLFF. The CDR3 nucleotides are TGTGCCAGCAGCAACAGGGGGGGGAGTGAAAAACTGTTTTTT.

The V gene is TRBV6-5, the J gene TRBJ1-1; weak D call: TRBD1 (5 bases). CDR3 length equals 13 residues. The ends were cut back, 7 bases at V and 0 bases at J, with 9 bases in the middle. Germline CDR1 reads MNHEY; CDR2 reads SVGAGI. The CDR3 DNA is TGTGCCAGCACCCCGACAGTGAACACTGAAGCTTTCTTT. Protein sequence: CASTPTVNTEAFF.

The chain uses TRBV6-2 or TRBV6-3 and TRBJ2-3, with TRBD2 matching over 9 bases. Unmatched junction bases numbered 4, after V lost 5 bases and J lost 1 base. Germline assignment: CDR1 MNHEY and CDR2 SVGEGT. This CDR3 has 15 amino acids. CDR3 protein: CASSGLAWGTDTQYF. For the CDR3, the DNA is TGTGCCAGCAGTGGACTAGCGTGGGGCACAGATACGCAGTATTTT.

The CDR3 nucleotides read TGTGCCAGCAGCCCGGAGGACACTGAAGCTTTCTTT. Translated: CASSPEDTEAFF. The genes are TRBV9 and TRBJ1-1; D is unclear. The ends were cut back, 4 bases at V and 3 bases at J, with 7 bases in the middle. There are 12 residues in the CDR3. Looked up from germline, CDR1 is SGDLS and CDR2 is YYNGEE.